The T cell receptor beta chain under discussion was sequenced for a study of regulatory T cells in long-lasting Graves disease. Study summary: New Graves' disease cases had less than 3 months of antithyroid drugs.

Study findings and constraints: Examination was confined to peripheral blood, excluding thyroid tissue. Under persistent disease, TRBV28, TRBJ1-2 and TRBJ2-5 were used preferentially.

This clonotype came up many times. Its target is not known. CDR1 KGHSH and CDR2 LQKENI come from the germline V gene. Trimming shortened V by 3 bases and J by 3 bases, and 9 bases separated the two germline ends. The CDR3 contains 13 residues. According to the study, TCR beta libraries were built with iRepertoire HTBI primers and CDR3-region Arm-PCR. MiXCR, applied by TCRdb to the multiplex PCR reads, yields one record per CDR3 protein. The sample yields about 310,000 distinct CDR3 sequences, 18% seen once. Indicated time point: newly diagnosed GD, antithyroid drugs for less than 3 months. PBMCs were the source of the RNA used for TCR sequencing.

V usage is TRBV18 and J usage is TRBJ2-7; D assignment may be TRBD1 or TRBD2 (5 bases each). The specimen was peripheral blood mononuclear cells (PBMCs), collected at new diagnosis, from a patient treated with antithyroid drugs. This clonotype originated in a female donor with Graves disease. CDR3 DNA sequence: TGTGCCAGCTCACCGGGGGTTCACTACGAGCAGTACTTC. Protein sequence: CASSPGVHYEQYF. Based on the CDR3 plus reference TRBV18 and TRBJ2-7, the full variable domain is NAGVMQNPRHLVRRRGQEARLRCSPMKGHSHVYWYRQLPEEGLKFMVYLQKENIIDESGMPKERFSAEFPKEGPSILRIQQVVRGDSAAYFCASSPGVHYEQYFGPGTRLTVT.